What follows are 18 T cell receptor beta chains derived from one specimen sequenced in a study of cytomegalovirus exposure and HLA in healthy donors. PCR involved 60 Vbeta and 13 Jbeta primers. Using immunoSEQ multiplex PCR, the repertoire was profiled, and TCRdb retains in-frame clones only, with some absent. The sample carries roughly 100,000 clones, more than 75% recorded once. Material for sequencing was PBMCs. The receptors were sampled from a woman aged 18 to 35 in good health and CMV-seropositive.

This clone was detected a few times. The V call is TRBV6-6, the J call TRBJ2-5, with D uncertain. CDR1 and CDR2 (germline): MNHNY, SVGAGI (reference sequence). The V end was cut by 7 bases, the J end by 5 bases, with 11 bases between. The CDR3 has 12 amino acids. The DNA of the CDR3 is TGTGCCAGCATGCGAGGTGGCGAGACCCAGTACTTC. This sequence encodes CASMRGGETQYF.

V is TRBV7-6 and J is TRBJ1-1; D ambiguous. Germline loops: CDR1 SGHVS, CDR2 FNYEAQ. This CDR3 comprises 14 residues. The V end lost 5 bases, the J end lost 1 base, and 11 bases lay between the germline ends. The CDR3 DNA follows: TGTGCCAGCAGCCCCGGTCTCGGGAACACTGAAGCTTTCTTT. It encodes CASSPGLGNTEAFF.

The V gene is TRBV30, the J gene TRBJ2-1; the D gene is possibly TRBD2 (5 bases). The CDR3 has 12 residues. Germline CDR1 reads GTSNPN; CDR2 reads SVGIG (reference sequence). Trimming removed 2 bases from V and 9 bases from J, with 11 bases in between. CDR3 sequence: CAWSSSSIEQFF. The CDR3 DNA reads as TGTGCCTGGAGTTCTAGCTCCATTGAGCAGTTCTTC.

The V gene is TRBV6-1, the J gene TRBJ1-5; TRBD1 might be the D (6 bases). The CDR3 totals 15 residues. Looked up from germline, CDR1 is MNHNS and CDR2 is SASEGT. The germline V and J ends were trimmed by 0 bases and 2 bases, with 8 bases remaining between them. CDR3 in DNA: TGTGCCAGCAGTGAAGCGGGGGCCGGCAATCAGCCCCAGCATTTT. Its translation is CASSEAGAGNQPQHF.

This sequence joins TRBV5-6 and TRBJ2-3; 7 positions match TRBD2. Germline V gene sequence: CDR1 SGHDT, CDR2 YYEEEE. V gave up 4 bases and J gave up 4 bases; unmatched junction bases: 9. The CDR3 extends over 15 amino acids. The CDR3 region has the DNA TGTGCCAGCAGCAACCCCTTGGCGGGGGCAGATACGCAGTATTTT. Amino acids: CASSNPLAGADTQYF.

This chain joins TRBV5-6 and TRBJ2-6; D is unclear. Germline values: CDR1 SGHDT, CDR2 YYEEEE. V was trimmed by 4 bases and J by 0 bases, leaving 11 bases between them. The CDR3 has 16 residues. The CDR3 DNA is TGTGCCAGCAGCCAGTTTCACGACTCTGGGGCCAACGTCCTGACTTTC. Its translation: CASSQFHDSGANVLTF.

The chain employs TRBV13 and TRBJ2-1; D perhaps matches TRBD2 (5 bases). Germline V gives CDR1 PRHDT, CDR2 FYEKMQ (reference sequence). The CDR3 covers 14 residues. Trimming pared 0 bases from V and 8 bases from J, leaving 11 bases between. Written as DNA, the CDR3 is TGTGCCAGCAGCTTAGGGAACGGGATTCATGAGCAGTTCTTC. Residues: CASSLGNGIHEQFF.

This chain links TRBV6-1 with TRBJ2-1; TRBD2 aligns across 14 bases. V was pared by 4 bases and J by 1 base, with 6 bases of the junction left unmatched. Germline V gives CDR1 MNHNS, CDR2 SASEGT. The CDR3 extends over 18 amino acids. The CDR3 sequence: CASSGGLAGVMSYNEQFF. CDR3 coding DNA: TGTGCCAGCAGTGGGGGACTAGCGGGAGTGATGTCCTACAATGAGCAGTTCTTC.

The gene calls are TRBV5-4 and TRBJ2-2, with 7 bases matching TRBD2. Germline V gene data show CDR1 as SGHNT and CDR2 as YYREEE (reference sequence). The CDR3 runs 16 residues. J gave up 1 base and V 4 bases, and 7 bases lay outside the gene matches. The CDR3 nucleotides are TGTGCCAGCAGCAGCGCTAGCGGATGGAACACCGGGGAGCTGTTTTTT. Translated, it gives CASSSASGWNTGELFF.

The rearrangement links TRBV30 to TRBJ2-6, with TRBD2 matching over 10 bases. This CDR3 has 18 amino acids. The germline gives CDR1 GTSNPN, CDR2 SVGIG (reference sequence). Trimming cost V 0 bases and J 0 bases; bases outside gene matches: 5. CDR3 protein: CAWSVQLAGISGANVLTF. DNA of the CDR3: TGTGCCTGGAGTGTACAACTAGCGGGAATCTCTGGGGCCAACGTCCTGACTTTC.

The chain carries TRBV10-3 and TRBJ1-1, with TRBD1 matching over 7 bases. J was trimmed by 1 base and V by 9 bases; bases with no gene match: 2. Germline V CDR1 and CDR2: ENHRY, SYGVKD. There are 12 residues in the CDR3. The chain's CDR3 is CAIGTANTEAFF. The CDR3 DNA sequence: TGTGCCATTGGGACAGCGAACACTGAAGCTTTCTTT.

The chain has TRBV5-1 and TRBJ2-7, with D unresolved. V was clipped by 0 bases and J by 0 bases, with 7 bases between them. Germline CDR1 is SGHRS and CDR2 is YFSETQ. The length of the CDR3 is 14 residues. DNA for the CDR3: TGCGCCAGCAGCTTGGTGGCGGTCTCCTACGAGCAGTACTTC. The encoded protein is CASSLVAVSYEQYF.

This chain links TRBV7-3 with TRBJ2-3, with 11 positions matching TRBD2. The CDR3 consists of 17 residues. Germline V CDR1 and CDR2: SGHTA, FQGTGA. J lost 0 bases, V lost 4 bases, and 6 bases had no gene match. The CDR3 is CASSWGTSGLSTDTQYF. The CDR3 coding sequence is TGTGCCAGCAGCTGGGGGACTAGCGGCTTAAGCACAGATACGCAGTATTTT.

The chain combines TRBV11-1 with TRBJ2-1; TRBD1 agrees at 8 bases. Per the germline V gene, CDR1 is SGHAT and CDR2 is FQDESV (reference sequence). Trimming at V came to 1 base and at J to 10 bases, leaving 3 bases not matched to a gene. This CDR3 contains 13 residues. The CDR3 DNA reads TGTGCCAGCAGCTTAGGGACAGGGTACGAGCAGTTCTTC. It specifies CASSLGTGYEQFF.

V gene TRBV5-6 combines with J gene TRBJ2-1; 9 bases fit TRBD1. This CDR3 has 15 residues. CDR1 SGHDT and CDR2 YYEEEE come from the germline V gene. The trim removed 4 bases at V and 16 bases at J, leaving 18 bases unmatched. CDR3 protein: CASSRTGTGYLGGFF. CDR3 sequence (DNA): TGTGCCAGCAGCCGAACCGGGACAGGGTACCTGGGGGGTTTCTTC.

The chain couples TRBV28 to TRBJ1-5; a possible D gene is TRBD1 (6 bases). Trimming cost V 4 bases and J 2 bases, with 21 bases left between them. The CDR3 is made up of 18 amino acids. Germline CDR1 reads MDHEN; CDR2 reads SYDVKM. This CDR3 reads CASSSTLGAYLGNQPQHF. The CDR3 nucleotides are TGTGCCAGCAGTTCCACCTTGGGGGCATACTTAGGCAATCAGCCCCAGCATTTT.

V gene TRBV28 combines with J gene TRBJ2-5; 7 bases map to TRBD1. The germline gives CDR1 MDHEN, CDR2 SYDVKM. This CDR3 is built from 14 residues. With V trimmed by 2 bases and J by 5 bases, 5 bases remained unmatched. The CDR3 is CASSLGGRGETQYF. DNA of the CDR3: TGTGCCAGCAGTTTAGGTGGCAGGGGGGAGACCCAGTACTTC.

The sample holds a few counts of this clone. The gene calls are TRBV9 and TRBJ2-7; a possible D gene is TRBD2 (7 bases). Germline lookup yields CDR1 SGDLS and CDR2 YYNGEE. This CDR3 is 15 amino acids long. V was clipped by 0 bases and J by 5 bases, with 15 bases between them. The CDR3 DNA follows: TGTGCCAGCAGCGTAGAGGGGGAGGGGAAAAACGAGCAGTACTTC. Amino acids: CASSVEGEGKNEQYF.